This entry lists 21 T cell receptor beta chains sequenced from one sample in a study of regulatory T cells in long-lasting Graves disease. The time point was: newly diagnosed GD, antithyroid drugs for less than 3 months. PBMC RNA served as the TCR library source. Investigators prepared the TCR beta libraries by applying iRepertoire HTBI primers and Arm-PCR of CDR3 regions. TCRdb processed the multiplex PCR reads anew with MiXCR; each CDR3 protein has one entry. The table shows around 420,000 distinct CDR3 sequences, with roughly 16% occurring only once. The sample consisted of peripheral blood mononuclear cells (PBMCs), taken at new diagnosis, from a patient treated with antithyroid drugs. The receptors derive from a female donor with Graves disease.

This chain connects TRBV4-2 to TRBJ2-2; tentatively, D is TRBD1 or TRBD2 (5 bases each). The V end was cut by 4 bases, the J end by 0 bases, with 12 bases between. There are 16 residues in the CDR3. CDR1 and CDR2 (germline): LGHNA, YNFKEQ. In nucleotides, the CDR3 is TGTGCCAGCAGCCGCGCCCTGGGGGCGAACACCGGGGAGCTGTTTTTT. Its protein product is CASSRALGANTGELFF.

This clonotype was counted ten times or more. The chain joins TRBV12-3 or TRBV12-4 to TRBJ2-1; 12 positions agree with TRBD2. The CDR3 sequence is 18 residues long. Trimming removed 4 bases from V and 3 bases from J; junction bases left unmatched: 10. CDR3 bases: TGTGCCAGCAGTTCTGGACTAGCGGGGAGGCCCAACTACAATGAGCAGTTCTTC. This gives the protein CASSSGLAGRPNYNEQFF.

This clonotype was seen ten or more times. The V and J genes are TRBV27 and TRBJ2-7; D gene uncertain. V was cut by 0 bases and J by 2 bases, with 8 bases left in between. The CDR3 contains 14 residues. Germline V gives CDR1 MNHEY, CDR2 SMNVEV (reference sequence). For the CDR3, the DNA is TGTGCCAGCAGTTTATCGTCTACCGCCTACGAGCAGTACTTC. Its protein product is CASSLSSTAYEQYF.

Concerning this clonotype: This is likely a read error, given that the CDR3 carries no conserved phenylalanine or tryptophan at its end. The chain links TRBV29-1 to TRBJ1-1; 9 bases line up with TRBD1. The CDR3 sequence is 13 residues long. CDR1 SQVTM and CDR2 ANQGSEA come from the germline V gene. Trimming removed 7 bases from V and 1 base from J; junction bases left unmatched: 4. The CDR3 protein is CSASGQGNTEAFS. DNA of the CDR3: TGCAGCGCCTCGGGACAGGGGAACACTGAAGCTTTCTCT.

In its sample, this clonotype was seen a few times. The rearrangement uses TRBV12-3 or TRBV12-4 and TRBJ1-2; D not resolved. V was clipped by 5 bases and J by 8 bases, with 9 bases between them. The CDR3 has 11 amino acids. The CDR3 nucleotides read TGTGCCAGCAGTGCGGGTTGGGGCTACACCTTC. Residues: CASSAGWGYTF.

This clonotype came up many times. The V gene is TRBV7-2, the J gene TRBJ1-2; D is possibly TRBD1 (5 bases). Germline assignment: CDR1 SGHTA and CDR2 FQGNSA. This CDR3 comprises 17 residues. Trimming stripped 1 base from V and 5 bases from J, with 20 bases between. The CDR3 DNA reads as TGTGCCAGCAGCTTAGACCCGGCTACTCCCAGGGCGTATGGCTACACCTTC. This encodes CASSLDPATPRAYGYTF.

This clonotype was recorded at least ten times. This chain links TRBV3-1 with TRBJ1-5; D perhaps matches TRBD1 (6 bases). The CDR3 runs 14 residues. The V end was cut by 1 base, the J end by 6 bases, with 10 bases between. Germline-derived CDR1 and CDR2 are LGHDT and YNNKEL (reference sequence). CDR3 amino acids: CASSQGGPGQPQHF. The CDR3 coding sequence is TGTGCCAGCAGCCAAGGGGGGCCGGGTCAGCCCCAGCATTTT. Complete variable domain (other parts from reference TRBV3-1 and TRBJ1-5): DTAVSQTPKYLVTQMGNDKSIKCEQNLGHDTMYWYKQDSKKFLKIMFSYNNKELIINETVPNRFSPKSPDKAHLNLHINSLELGDSAVYFCASSQGGPGQPQHFGDGTRLSIL.

This clonotype was detected ten times or more. V gene TRBV7-9 combines with J gene TRBJ2-1, with 7 bases fitting TRBD2. Per the germline V gene, CDR1 is SEHNR and CDR2 is FQNEAQ (reference sequence). V was pared by 6 bases and J by 12 bases, with 11 bases of the junction left unmatched. This CDR3 is 13 amino acids long. CDR3: CASRQAGLLWQFF. In DNA form, the CDR3 reads TGTGCCAGCAGACAAGCGGGGCTCCTTTGGCAGTTCTTC.

In its sample, this clonotype was seen many times. The chain combines TRBV11-2 with TRBJ2-2, with TRBD1 matching over 9 bases. V lost 3 bases, J lost 6 bases, and 8 bases stayed unmatched. Germline CDR1 is SGHAT and CDR2 is FQNNGV. This CDR3 contains 16 residues. CDR3 nucleotides: TGTGCCAGCAGCTTGGGGGGGACAGGGTCATCCGGGGAGCTGTTTTTT. This gives the protein CASSLGGTGSSGELFF.

Ten or more counts support this clonotype. The genes are TRBV5-4 and TRBJ2-1, with 7 positions matching TRBD2. The CDR3 loop spans 16 amino acids. Germline-derived CDR1 and CDR2 are SGHNT and YYREEE (reference sequence). Losses at the gene ends were 4 bases for V and 4 bases for J; bases not matched to a gene: 11. The CDR3 region is CASSGTSEQPYNEQFF. In DNA form, the CDR3 reads TGTGCCAGCAGCGGAACTAGCGAGCAGCCATACAATGAGCAGTTCTTC.

There are many counts of this clonotype. The V call is TRBV29-1, the J call TRBJ1-2; 12 positions agree with TRBD1. The CDR3 contains 14 residues. V shed 4 bases, J shed 6 bases, and the junction held 6 bases outside the gene matches. Germline CDR1 is SQVTM and CDR2 is ANQGSEA. CDR3 sequence: CSVGSGTGGDGYTF. CDR3 in DNA: TGCAGCGTTGGGTCCGGGACAGGGGGCGATGGCTACACCTTC.

This clonotype was counted only a few times. The chain carries TRBV6-2 or TRBV6-3 and TRBJ2-1; 7 bases match TRBD1. Germline CDR1 and CDR2: MNHEY and SVGEGT. This CDR3 has 18 amino acids. The J segment lost 7 bases and the V segment lost 3 bases, leaving 18 bases of the junction unmatched. CDR3 nucleotides: TGTGCCAGCAGTTATAGTAGTGGCGCCAGGGGGATTAATAATGAGCAGTTCTTC. It is translated as CASSYSSGARGINNEQFF.

This clonotype was counted ten times or more. The chain links TRBV9 to TRBJ1-1; the D gene is possibly TRBD1 (5 bases). Between the trimmed V and J ends, which lost 3 bases and 4 bases, there was a span of 16 bases. The CDR3 consists of 15 residues. From germline, CDR1 is SGDLS and CDR2 YYNGEE. CDR3 loop: CASSARGGVSTEAFF. CDR3 coding DNA: TGTGCCAGCAGCGCCCGGGGGGGGGTGAGCACTGAAGCTTTCTTT.

This clonotype was detected ten times or more. J is TRBJ2-2 and V is TRBV7-2; D is ambiguous. Germline assignment: CDR1 SGHTA and CDR2 FQGNSA. The CDR3 contains 16 residues. V was trimmed by 5 bases and J by 5 bases, leaving 18 bases between them. CDR3 coding DNA: TGTGCCAGCAGCCAACGACGTGGAAAAGGGACCGGGGAGCTGTTTTTT. Encoded protein: CASSQRRGKGTGELFF.

This clonotype was seen just once. The chain carries TRBV3-1 and TRBJ2-5, with TRBD2 matching over 8 bases. This CDR3 comprises 14 residues. The germline V gene encodes CDR1 LGHDT and CDR2 YNNKEL (reference sequence). V lost 5 bases, J lost 0 bases, and 2 bases stayed unmatched. The CDR3 protein is CASSTGLDQETQYF. CDR3 nucleotide sequence: TGTGCCAGCAGCACGGGACTAGACCAAGAGACCCAGTACTTC.

This clonotype has ten or more counts. In DNA form, the CDR3 reads TGTGCCGCGGTTCGTGACGGGGGGGCTCGCGAGCAGTACTTC. The encoded protein is CAAVRDGGAREQYF. This chain joins TRBV2 and TRBJ2-7, with 8 bases aligning to TRBD2. Germline CDR1 is SNHLY and CDR2 is FYNNEI. The CDR3 is 14 amino acids. Trimming cost V 11 bases and J 6 bases; bases outside gene matches: 15.

Ten or more counts support this clonotype. This sequence joins TRBV29-1 and TRBJ2-1; no firm D call. CDR3 length: 10 amino acids. The germline gives CDR1 SQVTM, CDR2 ANQGSEA. V was pared by 4 bases and J by 4 bases, with 2 bases between. This CDR3 is CSVVYNEQFF. The CDR3 DNA follows: TGCAGCGTTGTTTACAATGAGCAGTTCTTC.

This clonotype was counted ten times or more. The rearrangement joins TRBV5-6 to TRBJ2-7; D is possibly TRBD2 (6 bases). This CDR3 comprises 18 residues. Germline CDR1 SGHDT, CDR2 YYEEEE. The V and J ends lost 0 bases and 4 bases respectively, with 23 bases between them. CDR3 region: CASSLDERRGQGPYEQYF. DNA for the CDR3: TGTGCCAGCAGCTTGGATGAGCGGAGGGGCCAAGGACCTTACGAGCAGTACTTC.

The chain employs TRBV6-1 and TRBJ2-5, with 11 bases fitting TRBD1. V was clipped by 6 bases and J by 4 bases; unmatched bases: 4. CDR3 length equals 14 residues. Germline-derived CDR1 and CDR2 are MNHNS and SASEGT. The CDR3 reads CASRGQGVIETQYF. In DNA form, the CDR3 reads TGTGCCAGCAGGGGACAGGGGGTTATAGAGACCCAGTACTTC.

At least ten counts were recorded for this clonotype. The chain combines TRBV28 with TRBJ1-2, with D possibly matching TRBD1 (5 bases). The CDR3 has 13 residues. V gave up 1 base and J gave up 4 bases, with 7 bases separating them. Germline-derived CDR1 and CDR2 are MDHEN and SYDVKM. The CDR3 DNA sequence: TGTGCCAGCAGTTTATCAGGGCCCTATGGCTACACCTTC. Amino acids: CASSLSGPYGYTF.

V and J are TRBV9 and TRBJ2-5; no reliable D call. Per germline, CDR1 SGDLS and CDR2 YYNGEE. V was pared by 4 bases and J by 11 bases, with 24 bases between. The CDR3 has 15 amino acids. The CDR3 nucleotides are TGTGCCAGCAGCCCCCGCCTTGGCCCGCCCTTGGAGCAGTACTTC. This translates into CASSPRLGPPLEQYF.